These 6 T cell receptor beta chains share one sample of origin, sequenced in a study of vaccination and CD4 T cells after COVID-19. For these receptors, no antigen is known. Oncomine TCR Beta short-read sequencing was applied to DNA from cultured CD4+ T cells. TCRdb ran MiXCR on the PCR reads and lists one entry per CDR3 protein. The sample lists about 26,000 distinct CDR3 sequences; 36% were seen once. Time point given: late sampling 161 to 241 days after vaccination in three convalescent patients. Treatment noted: approximately nine-day PBMC culture with coronavirus spike peptide pools or control peptides (ViraFEST assay). The source material was CD4+ T cells from blood, cultured in vitro, sampled about 7 months after SARS-CoV-2 vaccination. These receptors were taken from a human donor who had recovered from COVID-19.

The chain uses TRBV6-2 or TRBV6-3 and TRBJ1-5, with 8 bases identical to TRBD1. In germline, CDR1 is MNHEY, CDR2 SVGEGT. Unmatched junction bases numbered 8, after V lost 4 bases and J lost 6 bases. This CDR3 has 15 amino acids. The CDR3 sequence: CASSLDQGAVQPQHF. In DNA, the CDR3 is TGTGCCAGCAGTTTAGACCAGGGGGCCGTTCAGCCCCAGCATTTT.

J is TRBJ2-3 and V is TRBV19; D is perhaps TRBD1 (5 bases). This CDR3 contains 14 residues. Trimming pared 7 bases from V and 0 bases from J, leaving 11 bases between. CDR1 is LNHDA, CDR2 SQIVND, per germline (reference sequence). The CDR3 loop is CASTPDSSTDTQYF. The CDR3 DNA reads as TGTGCCAGTACCCCAGACAGTAGCACAGATACGCAGTATTTT.

This chain uses TRBV7-3 with TRBJ2-5, with D perhaps TRBD2 (5 bases). From germline, CDR1 is SGHTA and CDR2 FQGTGA. Trimming stripped 1 base from V and 4 bases from J, with 13 bases between. There are 15 residues in the CDR3. The CDR3 nucleotides read TGTGCCAGCAGCTTAAGTGGGATCGGGGTAGAGACCCAGTACTTC. Protein sequence: CASSLSGIGVETQYF.

This chain connects TRBV7-3 to TRBJ1-5; D is uncertain. CDR1 SGHTA and CDR2 FQGTGA come from the germline V gene. This CDR3 has 13 amino acids. Trimming shortened V by 0 bases and J by 4 bases, and 4 bases separated the two germline ends. CDR3 DNA sequence: TGTGCCAGCAGCTTAACCAGTAATCAGCCCCAGCATTTT. This translates into CASSLTSNQPQHF.

The chain links TRBV20-1 to TRBJ2-3; 8 bases fit TRBD2. With V trimmed by 5 bases and J by 3 bases, 4 bases remained unmatched. Germline CDR1 reads DFQATT; CDR2 reads SNEGSKA (reference sequence). The CDR3 has 13 residues. DNA of the CDR3: TGCAGTGCTTACAGCGGGAGAACAGATACGCAGTATTTT. This encodes CSAYSGRTDTQYF.

V gene TRBV11-3 combines with J gene TRBJ1-3; D remains unclear. In germline, CDR1 is SGHNT, CDR2 YENEEA. V lost 3 bases to trimming and J lost 5 bases, with 8 bases between them. The CDR3 is 13 residues long. The CDR3 here is CASSFDIRNTIYF. The CDR3 nucleotides read TGTGCCAGCAGCTTCGACATCAGAAACACCATATATTTT. The full variable domain, in which reference TRBV11-3 and TRBJ1-3 provide the parts outside the CDR3, is EAGVVQSPRYKIIEKKQPVAFWCNPISGHNTLYWYLQNLGQGPELLIRYENEEAVDDSQLPKDRFSAERLKGVDSTLKIQPAELGDSAVYLCASSFDIRNTIYFGEGSWLTVV.